This record looks at one T cell receptor beta chain sequence and its context. Antigen specificity is unknown. The source of the sample is a study of cytomegalovirus exposure and HLA in healthy donors. Study conclusions and caveats: A later analysis showed TCR association rates differing by HLA locus, peaking at DRB1 and lowest at HLA-C.

Use of 60 Vbeta and 13 Jbeta primers characterized the PCR. Profiling relied on immunoSEQ multiplex PCR, and the TCRdb table lists in-frame clones only, not all of them. This table has approximately 130,000 clones, around 82% appearing once. The TCR comes from a man aged 50 to 60 in good health and CMV-seronegative. The sequenced material came from PBMCs.

The chain's CDR3 is CASSVGTSGRDTQYF. The CDR3 nucleotides read TGTGCCAGCAGTGTCGGGACTAGCGGGAGAGATACGCAGTATTTT. V usage is TRBV28 and J usage is TRBJ2-3; 14 bases agree with TRBD2. The CDR3 totals 15 residues. Losses at the gene ends were 5 bases for V and 5 bases for J; bases not matched to a gene: 3. Per the germline V gene, CDR1 is MDHEN and CDR2 is SYDVKM.